These 11 T cell receptor beta chains came from one sample sequenced in a study of CD8 T cells in ankylosing spondylitis. MiXCR, run by TCRdb on the 5' RACE reads, gives a single entry per CDR3 protein. The sample lists approximately 260,000 distinct CDR3 sequences, approximately 9% seen once, with 6.8% in the top ten. Sequenced: blood, either unsorted or a sorted T cell fraction (not recorded which). These receptors were collected from a male donor with ankylosing spondylitis or in good health (not recorded which).

This clonotype was seen at least ten times. This sequence joins TRBV5-1 and TRBJ2-5; TRBD2 is a possible D gene (6 bases). Germline assignment: CDR1 SGHRS and CDR2 YFSETQ. Trimming removed 0 bases at V and 2 bases at J, with 11 bases between. This CDR3 has 15 residues. CDR3 residues: CASSLARTMQETQYF. CDR3 DNA sequence: TGCGCCAGCAGCTTGGCCAGGACTATGCAAGAGACCCAGTACTTC.

This chain uses TRBV12-3 or TRBV12-4 with TRBJ2-2; 9 bases fit TRBD2. The CDR3 runs 15 residues. Germline trimming cut 5 bases from V and 3 bases from J; bases unmatched to any gene: 4. The CDR3 here is CASSMGLAYTGELFF. The CDR3 region has the DNA TGTGCCAGCAGTATGGGACTAGCTTACACCGGGGAGCTGTTTTTT.

This clonotype came up many times. This chain connects TRBV4-3 to TRBJ1-1, with D hard to call. V gave up 1 base and J gave up 3 bases, with 12 bases separating them. CDR1 is LGHNA, CDR2 YSLEER, per germline. There are 15 residues in the CDR3. The CDR3 nucleotides are TGCGCCAGCAGCCAAGGCCGGGGTGGCGACACTGAAGCTTTCTTT. Protein: CASSQGRGGDTEAFF.

This chain joins TRBV29-1 and TRBJ1-4; TRBD1 might be the D (5 bases). The CDR3 covers 13 residues. The germline gives CDR1 SQVTM, CDR2 ANQGSEA. Deletions cut 7 bases from V and 12 bases from J, with 21 bases between. The CDR3 DNA sequence: TGCAGCGGAGGGGACTCAGGGAGTAGACAACTGTTTTTT. Translating it yields CSGGDSGSRQLFF.

This clonotype was seen repeatedly, ten times or more. This chain joins TRBV5-1 and TRBJ2-3; 9 nucleotides line up with TRBD2. The CDR3 has 15 amino acids. The germline V gene encodes CDR1 SGHRS and CDR2 YFSETQ. After removal of 7 bases from V and 5 bases from J, the junction contained 11 bases not matched to a gene. The CDR3 reads CASQLAGTALDTQYF. Written as DNA, the CDR3 is TGCGCCAGCCAGCTAGCGGGGACAGCCTTAGATACGCAGTATTTT.

This sequence joins TRBV7-9 and TRBJ2-3, with TRBD1 identical over 8 bases. V lost 1 base to trimming and J lost 2 bases; unmatched junction nucleotides: 5. The CDR3 runs 16 residues. Germline V gene sequence: CDR1 SEHNR, CDR2 FQNEAQ (reference sequence). This chain's CDR3 is CASSLGRTGNTDTQYF. In DNA, the CDR3 is TGTGCCAGCAGCTTAGGCCGGACAGGGAACACAGATACGCAGTATTTT.

Ten or more counts support this clonotype. CDR3 in amino acids: CASSLNRDRGVDEQFF. Written as DNA, the CDR3 is TGCGCCAGCAGCTTGAACCGGGACAGGGGTGTGGATGAGCAGTTCTTC. This chain links TRBV5-1 with TRBJ2-1; 10 bases are a match to TRBD1. This CDR3 region has 16 residues. The V and J ends lost 1 base and 8 bases, in that order; junction bases with no gene match: 9. CDR1 and CDR2 from the germline V gene are SGHRS and YFSETQ.

This clonotype was counted at least ten times. The chain combines TRBV25-1 with TRBJ1-6; a possible D gene is TRBD1 (5 bases). The ends were cut back, 5 bases at V and 10 bases at J, with 12 bases in the middle. CDR1 is MGHDK, CDR2 SYGVNS, per germline. This CDR3 has 13 residues. As DNA, the CDR3 is TGTGCCAGCAGTTTCCAGGGCCAATCACCCCTCCACTTT. It is translated as CASSFQGQSPLHF.

This clonotype was counted many times. This chain links TRBV7-3 with TRBJ2-1; 11 bases are a match to TRBD2. V lost 6 bases, J lost 3 bases, and 4 bases stayed unmatched. CDR3 size: 15 residues. Looked up from germline, CDR1 is SGHTA and CDR2 is FQGTGA. The CDR3 bases are TGTGCCAGCAGTCCACTAGCGGGAGTCTACAATGAGCAGTTCTTC. Translated: CASSPLAGVYNEQFF.

The sample holds many counts of this clonotype. This sequence joins TRBV30 and TRBJ2-3; TRBD2 matches at 7 bases. Per the germline V gene, CDR1 is GTSNPN and CDR2 is SVGIG (reference sequence). This CDR3 comprises 18 residues. Trimming at V came to 1 base and at J to 3 bases, leaving 16 bases not matched to a gene. The chain's CDR3 is CAWSERVRLARVTDTQYF. CDR3 in DNA: TGTGCCTGGAGTGAAAGGGTGCGACTAGCTAGAGTTACAGATACGCAGTATTTT. Together with reference TRBV30 and TRBJ2-3, the CDR3 gives the full variable domain: SQTIHQWPATLVQPVGSPLSLECTVEGTSNPNLYWYRQAAGRGLQLLFYSVGIGQISSEVPQNLSASRPQDRQFILSSKKLLLSDSGFYLCAWSERVRLARVTDTQYFGPGTRLTVL.

This clonotype was found many times. The chain uses TRBV20-1 and TRBJ2-1, with 7 bases that match TRBD1. The CDR3 spans 18 residues. Germline V gene lookup returns CDR1 DFQATT and CDR2 SNEGSKA (reference sequence). V lost 0 bases and J lost 6; bases outside the gene matches: 17. The CDR3: CSARDQKGATNLFNEQFF. In DNA form, the CDR3 reads TGCAGTGCTAGAGATCAAAAGGGGGCTACTAATCTCTTCAATGAGCAGTTCTTC.